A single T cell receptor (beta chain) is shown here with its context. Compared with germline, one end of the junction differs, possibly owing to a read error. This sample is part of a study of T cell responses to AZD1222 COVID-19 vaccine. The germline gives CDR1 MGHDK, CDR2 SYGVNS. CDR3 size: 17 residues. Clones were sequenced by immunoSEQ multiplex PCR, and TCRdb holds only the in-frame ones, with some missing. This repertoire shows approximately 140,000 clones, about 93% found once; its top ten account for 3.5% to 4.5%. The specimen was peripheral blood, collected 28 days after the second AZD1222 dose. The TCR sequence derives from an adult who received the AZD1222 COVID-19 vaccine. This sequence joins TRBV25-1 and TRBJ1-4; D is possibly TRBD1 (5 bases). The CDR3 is CASCEFAGGVGDEKLFF. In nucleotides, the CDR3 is TGTGCCAGCTGTGAATTTGCGGGGGGTGTGGGGGATGAAAAACTGTTTTTT.